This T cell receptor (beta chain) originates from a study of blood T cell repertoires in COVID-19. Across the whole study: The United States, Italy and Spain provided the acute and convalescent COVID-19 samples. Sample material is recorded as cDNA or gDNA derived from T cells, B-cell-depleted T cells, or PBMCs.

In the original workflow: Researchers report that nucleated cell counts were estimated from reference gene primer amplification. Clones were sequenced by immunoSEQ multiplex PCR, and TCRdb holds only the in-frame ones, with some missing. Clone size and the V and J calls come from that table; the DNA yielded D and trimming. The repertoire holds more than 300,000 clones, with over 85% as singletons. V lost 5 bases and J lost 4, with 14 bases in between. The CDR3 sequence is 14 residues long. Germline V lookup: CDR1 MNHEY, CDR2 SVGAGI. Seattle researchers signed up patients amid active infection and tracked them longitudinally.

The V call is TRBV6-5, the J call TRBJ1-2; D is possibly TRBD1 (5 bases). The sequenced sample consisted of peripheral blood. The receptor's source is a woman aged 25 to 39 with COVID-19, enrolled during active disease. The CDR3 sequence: CASSTPGRAYGYTF. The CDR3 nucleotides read TGTGCCAGCAGTACCCCTGGCAGGGCCTATGGCTACACCTTC.